The 26 T cell receptor beta chains below come from one sample, sequenced in a study of cytomegalovirus exposure and HLA in healthy donors. The PCR used 60 Vbeta and 13 Jbeta primers. Method: immunoSEQ multiplex PCR; TCRdb's copy keeps in-frame clones and lacks some. Among some 120,000 clones, around 75% were seen once, and the ten largest hold around 9.1%. Sequencing input: PBMCs. Receptors were obtained from a woman between 45 and 65 years old in good health and CMV-seropositive.

This clone has a handful of counts. CDR3 protein: CASRPLAGGQNEQFF. The CDR3 DNA sequence: TGTGCCAGCAGGCCTCTAGCGGGGGGGCAGAATGAGCAGTTCTTC. The chain employs TRBV6-5 and TRBJ2-1; TRBD2 matches 12 bases. Looked up from germline, CDR1 is MNHEY and CDR2 is SVGAGI. The J segment lost 7 bases and the V segment lost 6 bases, leaving 7 bases of the junction unmatched. The CDR3 covers 15 residues.

The chain recombines TRBV4-2 with TRBJ2-2; D is perhaps TRBD1 (6 bases). Germline values: CDR1 LGHNA, CDR2 YNFKEQ. The CDR3 has 20 amino acids. The ends were cut back, 3 bases at V and 1 base at J, with 24 bases in the middle. CDR3 residues: CASSHRGGGRVRGNTGELFF. In DNA, the CDR3 is TGTGCCAGCAGCCACCGAGGGGGTGGCCGGGTCAGGGGGAACACCGGGGAGCTGTTTTTT.

This chain links TRBV27 with TRBJ1-1; D possibly corresponds to TRBD1 (5 bases). The V gene's germline CDR1 is MNHEY and CDR2 SMNVEV (reference sequence). CDR3 length: 15 residues. The V end lost 0 bases, the J end lost 2 bases, and 10 bases lay between the germline ends. CDR3 bases: TGTGCCAGCAGTTTATCGGGTACAGGCAACACTGAAGCTTTCTTT. Protein: CASSLSGTGNTEAFF.

This chain links TRBV7-9 with TRBJ1-1; possibly TRBD1 for D (5 bases). The germline V and J ends were trimmed by 3 bases and 5 bases, with 10 bases remaining between them. CDR3 length: 13 amino acids. CDR1 is SEHNR and CDR2 is FQNEAQ in the germline V gene (reference sequence). The CDR3 DNA reads as TGTGCCAGCAGCTTGGCAGGGCCGACTGAAGCTTTCTTT. Translation gives CASSLAGPTEAFF.

The rearrangement links TRBV30 to TRBJ1-4, with D uncertain. Trimming cost V 0 bases and J 1 base, with 6 bases left between them. The length of the CDR3 is 14 residues. Germline V gene sequence: CDR1 GTSNPN, CDR2 SVGIG (reference sequence). CDR3 nucleotides: TGTGCCTGGAGTGTAGGAGAAACTAATGAAAAACTGTTTTTT. Translated, it gives CAWSVGETNEKLFF.

This clone showed up just once. This chain joins TRBV6-1 and TRBJ1-1, with D possibly being TRBD1 (5 bases). Trimming took 1 base from V and 0 from J, leaving 6 bases between them. CDR3 size: 14 residues. The V gene's germline CDR1 is MNHNS and CDR2 SASEGT. The CDR3 nucleotides read TGTGCCAGCAGTGAAGGGGGCTTGAACACTGAAGCTTTCTTT. Translating gives CASSEGGLNTEAFF.

V and J are TRBV25-1 and TRBJ2-3, with TRBD2 as a possible D gene (6 bases). The V end lost 3 bases, the J end lost 2 bases, and 12 bases lay between the germline ends. The CDR3 extends over 15 amino acids. Germline V lookup: CDR1 MGHDK, CDR2 SYGVNS. In DNA form, the CDR3 reads TGTGCCAGCAGTGATACCGGGACTGCCACAGATACGCAGTATTTT. This encodes CASSDTGTATDTQYF. The variable domain in full, with the rest retrieved from reference TRBV25-1 and TRBJ2-3, is EADIYQTPRYLVIGTGKKITLECSQTMGHDKMYWYQQDPGMELHLIHYSYGVNSTEKGDLSSESTVSRIRTEHFPLTLESARPSHTSQYLCASSDTGTATDTQYFGPGTRLTVL.

The chain combines TRBV13 with TRBJ2-7; TRBD2 might be the D (6 bases). V was cut by 2 bases and J by 0 bases, with 8 bases left in between. The CDR3 totals 14 residues. From germline, CDR1 is PRHDT and CDR2 FYEKMQ (reference sequence). CDR3 nucleotides: TGTGCCAGCAGCTTACGCGGGAACTCCTACGAGCAGTACTTC. This sequence encodes CASSLRGNSYEQYF.

V usage is TRBV5-8 and J usage is TRBJ2-7; 11 nucleotides line up with TRBD1. V trimming: 4 bases; J trimming: 3 bases; junction bases outside the gene matches: 9. This CDR3 is built from 16 residues. Germline CDR1 SGHTS, CDR2 YDEGEE. The CDR3 loop reads CASSPDRGRLNYEQYF. As DNA, the CDR3 is TGTGCCAGCAGCCCGGACAGGGGGCGATTAAACTACGAGCAGTACTTC.

The chain has TRBV12-5 and TRBJ1-6; D call uncertain. Germline CDR1 reads LGHNT; CDR2 reads FRNRAP. This CDR3 region has 13 residues. The germline V and J ends were trimmed by 1 base and 9 bases, with 7 bases remaining between them. The CDR3: CASGLEEGSPLHF. The CDR3 nucleotides read TGTGCTAGTGGTTTGGAGGAGGGTTCACCCCTCCACTTT.

V usage is TRBV5-3 and J usage is TRBJ2-7; D unresolved. TRBV5-3 is an ORF; its function is uncertain. The V gene lost 3 bases and the J gene lost 1 base, with 5 bases spanning the gap. The CDR3 contains 12 residues. The chain's CDR3 is CARSSYSYEQYF. CDR3 bases: TGTGCCAGAAGCTCCTATTCCTACGAGCAGTACTTC.

In its sample, this clone was seen once. The chain recombines TRBV2 with TRBJ2-3; D possibly corresponds to TRBD1 (6 bases). The V end lost 6 bases, the J end lost 1 base, and 8 bases lay between the germline ends. The CDR3 has 13 residues. Germline V CDR1 and CDR2: SNHLY, FYNNEI. As DNA, the CDR3 is TGTGCCAGCAGCGAGGGGGGCACAGATACGCAGTATTTT. Residues: CASSEGGTDTQYF.

The chain combines TRBV15 with TRBJ2-7; TRBD2 matches 7 bases. Trimming removed 0 bases from V and 6 bases from J; junction bases left unmatched: 5. Germline V gives CDR1 LNHNV, CDR2 YYDKDF (reference sequence). The CDR3 is made up of 14 amino acids. CDR3 DNA: TGTGCCACCAGCAGAGATGGGGGGGTCGGCGAGCAGTACTTC. Encoded protein: CATSRDGGVGEQYF.

The chain has TRBV7-8 and TRBJ1-3, with 11 positions matching TRBD1. After removal of 2 bases from V and 4 bases from J, the junction contained 4 bases not matched to a gene. CDR3 size: 16 residues. Germline CDR1 is SGHVS and CDR2 is FQNEAQ. The CDR3 nucleotides are TGTGCCAGCAGCTTAATCGGGACAGGGGGAGGAAACACCATATATTTT. Amino acids: CASSLIGTGGGNTIYF.

The J gene is TRBJ2-2, the V gene TRBV4-2; 8 bases line up with TRBD1. CDR3 length equals 15 residues. Germline V gene sequence: CDR1 LGHNA, CDR2 YNFKEQ. The junction had 6 bases not matched to a gene; V was cut back by 4 bases and J by 5 bases. The CDR3 nucleotides are TGTGCCAGCAGCCCAGAGGGACAGGTGACCGGGGAGCTGTTTTTT. Protein sequence: CASSPEGQVTGELFF.

This clone occurred a few times. The rearrangement links TRBV7-3 to TRBJ2-7; maybe TRBD2 (5 bases). V lost 2 bases and J 6 bases, leaving 11 bases between the germline ends. In germline, CDR1 is SGHTA, CDR2 FQGTGA. The CDR3 has 13 residues. CDR3 region: CASSLDPRGEQYF. The CDR3 bases are TGTGCCAGCAGCTTAGACCCCCGGGGCGAGCAGTACTTC.

The chain uses TRBV4-1 and TRBJ1-1; a possible D gene is TRBD1 (5 bases). The V gene lost 6 bases and the J gene lost 5 bases, with 19 bases spanning the gap. This CDR3 region has 15 residues. CDR1 and CDR2 (germline): MGHRA, YSYEKL. This CDR3 reads CASRLLGGAMTEAFF. In DNA, the CDR3 is TGCGCCAGCAGATTACTCGGAGGGGCTATGACTGAAGCTTTCTTT.

The rearrangement links TRBV4-3 to TRBJ1-6; the match to TRBD1 covers 8 bases. Looked up from germline, CDR1 is LGHNA and CDR2 is YSLEER. J lost 7 bases, V lost 1 base, and 3 bases had no gene match. The CDR3 loop spans 15 amino acids. CDR3 sequence: CASSQADRANSPLHF. DNA of the CDR3: TGCGCCAGCAGCCAAGCGGACAGGGCGAATTCACCCCTCCACTTT.

The CDR3 is CASSSQTGDSNQPQHF. CDR3 sequence (DNA): TGTGCCAGCAGCTCGCAGACAGGGGATAGCAATCAGCCCCAGCATTTT. The chain uses TRBV7-8 and TRBJ1-5; 8 positions agree with TRBD1. The V gene's germline CDR1 is SGHVS and CDR2 FQNEAQ. This CDR3 has 16 amino acids. The ends lost 4 bases at V and 0 bases at J; junction bases unmatched: 5.

The table lists this clone with a count of one. The chain is built from TRBV7-6 and TRBJ2-1; TRBD1 matches 8 bases. The CDR3 consists of 13 residues. Per germline, CDR1 SGHVS and CDR2 FNYEAQ. Trimming at V came to 2 bases and at J to 7 bases, leaving 1 base not matched to a gene. This CDR3 is CASSLQGANEQFF. The CDR3, as DNA: TGTGCCAGCAGCTTACAGGGGGCAAATGAGCAGTTCTTC.

The gene calls are TRBV7-9 and TRBJ2-1, with 11 bases aligning to TRBD2. The ends lost 6 bases at V and 5 bases at J; junction bases unmatched: 6. CDR3 length: 15 amino acids. CDR1 and CDR2 (germline): SEHNR, FQNEAQ (reference sequence). The CDR3 sequence is CASSAGTSGHNEQFF. As DNA, the CDR3 is TGTGCCAGCAGTGCCGGGACTAGCGGTCACAATGAGCAGTTCTTC.

The rearrangement uses TRBV5-1 and TRBJ1-6, with unresolved D. CDR1 and CDR2 (germline): SGHRS, YFSETQ. Deletions cut 4 bases from V and 9 bases from J, with 17 bases between. The CDR3 loop spans 15 amino acids. In nucleotides, the CDR3 is TGCGCCAGCAGCCGGGGTCGCGAGATGGTTTCACCCCTCCACTTT. Residues: CASSRGREMVSPLHF.

This clone showed up just a few times. The chain recombines TRBV4-3 with TRBJ1-4; TRBD1 is a possible D gene (6 bases). Deletions cut 1 base from V and 4 bases from J, with 10 bases between. CDR3 length: 15 residues. Germline-derived CDR1 and CDR2 are LGHNA and YSLEER. The CDR3 DNA reads TGCGCCAGCAGCCAAGTGGCAGGGGATAATGAAAAACTGTTTTTT. Translated, it gives CASSQVAGDNEKLFF.

This clone showed up many times. The chain combines TRBV5-1 with TRBJ1-4; 8 positions agree with TRBD1. V was pared by 1 base and J by 8 bases, with 4 bases of the junction left unmatched. The CDR3 is 14 residues long. The V gene's germline CDR1 is SGHRS and CDR2 YFSETQ. DNA for the CDR3: TGCGCCAGCAGCTTGTTGACAGGGGACGAAAAACTGTTTTTT. Its translation: CASSLLTGDEKLFF. Full variable domain (rest looked up from reference TRBV5-1 and TRBJ1-4): KAGVTQTPRYLIKTRGQQVTLSCSPISGHRSVSWYQQTPGQGLQFLFEYFSETQRNKGNFPGRFSGRQFSNSRSEMNVSTLELGDSALYLCASSLLTGDEKLFFGSGTQLSVL.

The chain uses TRBV4-3 and TRBJ1-2; possible D gene TRBD1, 5 bases. The CDR3 runs 15 residues. The V end lost 0 bases, the J end lost 4 bases, and 12 bases lay between the germline ends. Germline-derived CDR1 and CDR2 are LGHNA and YSLEER. CDR3: CASSQDTRQSYGYTF. Written as DNA, the CDR3 is TGCGCCAGCAGCCAAGATACGAGACAGTCCTATGGCTACACCTTC.

The V gene is TRBV5-4, the J gene TRBJ2-1; D may be TRBD1 (6 bases). V gave up 3 bases and J gave up 1 base, with 11 bases separating them. The CDR3 consists of 15 residues. CDR1 is SGHNT, CDR2 YYREEE, per germline (reference sequence). CDR3 bases: TGTGCCAGCAGCTACAGGGTAGGGTCCTACAATGAGCAGTTCTTC. Encoded protein: CASSYRVGSYNEQFF.